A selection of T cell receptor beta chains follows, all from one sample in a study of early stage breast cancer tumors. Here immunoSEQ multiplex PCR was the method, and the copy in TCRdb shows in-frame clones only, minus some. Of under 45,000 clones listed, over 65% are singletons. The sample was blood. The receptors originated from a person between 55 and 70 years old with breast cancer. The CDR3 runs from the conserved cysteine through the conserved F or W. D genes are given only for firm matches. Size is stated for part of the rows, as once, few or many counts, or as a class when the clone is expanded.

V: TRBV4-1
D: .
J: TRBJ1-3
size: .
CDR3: CASSQDAYSSGNTIYF
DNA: TGCGCCAGCAGCCAAGACGCCTACAGCTCTGGAAACACCATATATTTT

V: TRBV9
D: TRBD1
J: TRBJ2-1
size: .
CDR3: CASSRGQGLGLYNEQFF
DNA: TGTGCCAGCAGCCGAGGACAGGGCTTAGGGCTTTACAATGAGCAGTTCTTC

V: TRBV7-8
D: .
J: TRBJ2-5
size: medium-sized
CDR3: CASSSPGRLVEETQYF
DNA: TGTGCCAGCAGTTCCCCGGGGCGCTTGGTAGAAGAGACCCAGTACTTC

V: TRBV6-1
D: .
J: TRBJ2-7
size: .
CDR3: CASSVVRDEQYF
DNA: TGTGCCAGCAGTGTGGTGCGCGACGAGCAGTACTTC

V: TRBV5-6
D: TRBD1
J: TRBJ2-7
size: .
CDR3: CASSRDRLYEQYF
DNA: TGTGCCAGCAGCCGGGACAGACTTTACGAGCAGTACTTC

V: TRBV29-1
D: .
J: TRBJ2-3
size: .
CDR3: CSVGGGKDTQYF
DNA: TGCAGCGTTGGTGGCGGGAAGGATACGCAGTATTTT

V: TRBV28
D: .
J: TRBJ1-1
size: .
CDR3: CASRSRYEAFF
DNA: TGTGCCAGCAGAAGTAGATATGAAGCTTTCTTT

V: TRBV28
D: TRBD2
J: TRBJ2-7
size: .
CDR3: CASSGRTRSSYEQYF
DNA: TGTGCCAGCAGCGGGAGGACTCGTAGCTCCTACGAGCAGTACTTC

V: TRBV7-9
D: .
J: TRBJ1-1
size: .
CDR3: CASSSNAHTLNTEAFF
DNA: TGTGCCAGCAGCTCTAACGCCCATACTTTGAACACTGAAGCTTTCTTT

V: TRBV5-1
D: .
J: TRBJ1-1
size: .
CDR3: CASKNSWNTEAFF
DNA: TGCGCCAGCAAGAACAGTTGGAACACTGAAGCTTTCTTT

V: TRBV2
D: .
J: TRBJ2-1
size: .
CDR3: CASRPDHNEQFF
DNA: TGTGCCAGCAGACCGGACCACAATGAGCAGTTCTTC